This passage covers 15 T cell receptor beta chains from one sample sequenced in a study of naive and memory T cell subsets. An equimolar mix of two oligonucleotides served as the beta constant-region primer for TRBC1 and TRBC2. TCRdb ran MiXCR on the UMI-ligation and nested PCR reads and lists one entry per CDR3 protein. This sample yields some 83,000 distinct CDR3 sequences, of which around 13% are seen a single time; 0.7% to 0.95% belongs to the top ten. The specimen sequenced was central memory CD4+ T cells from blood. These receptors were obtained from a human donor in good health.

The chain carries TRBV7-9 and TRBJ2-5; D uncertain. The V end lost 2 bases, the J end lost 5 bases, and 3 bases lay between the germline ends. CDR1 and CDR2 (germline): SEHNR, FQNEAQ (reference sequence). The CDR3 length is 11 residues. The CDR3 reads CASSLIETQYF. DNA of the CDR3: TGTGCCAGCAGCTTAATCGAGACCCAGTACTTC.

The chain combines TRBV18 with TRBJ2-7, with 7 bases fitting TRBD1. The CDR3 covers 14 residues. Germline assignment: CDR1 KGHSH and CDR2 LQKENI. Losses at the gene ends were 4 bases for V and 3 bases for J; bases not matched to a gene: 6. The CDR3 nucleotides read TGTGCCAGCTCACTGACAGGGTACAACTACGAGCAGTACTTC. This codes for CASSLTGYNYEQYF.

In this sample, this clonotype turned up many times. The V call is TRBV29-1, the J call TRBJ2-2; TRBD2 is a possible D gene (6 bases). The germline V gene has CDR1 SQVTM and CDR2 ANQGSEA. The V and J ends lost 6 bases and 1 base respectively, with 15 bases between them. This CDR3 has 15 residues. In nucleotides, the CDR3 is TGCAGCGTCTCGGGCGGAGGGGTGAACACCGGGGAGCTGTTTTTT. As protein: CSVSGGGVNTGELFF.

This clonotype was seen at least ten times. The chain uses TRBV5-6 and TRBJ2-7, with 7 positions matching TRBD1. The V and J ends lost 0 bases and 4 bases, in that order; junction bases with no gene match: 7. CDR1 and CDR2 from the germline V gene are SGHDT and YYEEEE. This CDR3 has 15 residues. CDR3 sequence: CASSLGQGQIYEQYF. The DNA for the CDR3 is TGTGCCAGCAGCTTGGGACAGGGCCAAATTTACGAGCAGTACTTC.

This clonotype occurred a few times. In DNA, the CDR3 is TGTGCCAGCAGTTTATGGGCGGGTAACACCGGGGAGCTGTTTTTT. Its protein product is CASSLWAGNTGELFF. This chain connects TRBV12-3 or TRBV12-4 to TRBJ2-2; D perhaps matches TRBD2 (5 bases). Trimming left V 2 bases short and J 2 bases short, with 9 bases between. The CDR3 spans 15 residues.

This clonotype has ten or more counts. The chain joins TRBV15 to TRBJ2-2; 8 bases fit TRBD1. Germline V gene data show CDR1 as LNHNV and CDR2 as YYDKDF (reference sequence). Trimming at V came to 5 bases and at J to 6 bases, leaving 8 bases not matched to a gene. CDR3 length: 15 residues. The CDR3 loop is CATSVGQGRAGELFF. CDR3 bases: TGTGCCACCAGCGTAGGACAGGGAAGGGCCGGGGAGCTGTTTTTT.

The CDR3 region has the DNA TGTGCCAGCAGCCCACTAGCGGAGGACACAGATACGCAGTATTTT. Encoded protein: CASSPLAEDTDTQYF. The V and J genes are TRBV13 and TRBJ2-3; TRBD2 aligns across 8 bases. Germline V lookup: CDR1 PRHDT, CDR2 FYEKMQ (reference sequence). Losses at the gene ends were 5 bases for V and 2 bases for J; bases not matched to a gene: 6. The CDR3 consists of 15 residues.

The chain has TRBV20-1 and TRBJ2-3; D is possibly TRBD2 (6 bases). There are 14 residues in the CDR3. Germline CDR1 DFQATT, CDR2 SNEGSKA (reference sequence). The V end was cut by 0 bases, the J end by 6 bases, with 13 bases between. CDR3 region: CSARDSRLVDTQYF. Here the CDR3 DNA reads TGCAGTGCTAGAGATTCGCGACTAGTCGATACGCAGTATTTT.

There are many counts of this clonotype. J is TRBJ2-3 and V is TRBV24-1; TRBD1 or TRBD2 may be the D gene (5 bases each). The germline V gene encodes CDR1 KGHDR and CDR2 SFDVKD. This CDR3 comprises 15 residues. V was cut by 2 bases and J by 3 bases, with 11 bases left in between. The CDR3: CATSDYGTSTDTQYF. DNA for the CDR3: TGTGCCACCAGTGATTACGGGACGTCTACAGATACGCAGTATTTT.

The chain recombines TRBV10-3 with TRBJ2-2, with a possible D match to TRBD2 (6 bases). Germline lookup yields CDR1 ENHRY and CDR2 SYGVKD. V lost 10 bases to trimming and J lost 1 base, with 13 bases between them. This CDR3 is 14 amino acids long. This CDR3 is CATTRSGNTGELFF. CDR3 bases: TGTGCCACCACCCGTAGCGGGAACACCGGGGAGCTGTTTTTT.

This clonotype turned up a few times. The CDR3 here is CASSLAVSGANVLTF. The CDR3 coding sequence is TGCGCCAGCAGCCTAGCCGTCTCTGGGGCCAACGTCCTGACTTTC. The chain recombines TRBV4-3 with TRBJ2-6, with D unresolved. The CDR3 totals 15 residues. The germline V gene encodes CDR1 LGHNA and CDR2 YSLEER. V was cut by 4 bases and J by 0 bases, with 7 bases left in between.

The V call is TRBV4-3, the J call TRBJ2-5; D unresolved. This CDR3 is 14 amino acids long. V lost 0 bases to trimming and J lost 2 bases, with 7 bases between them. Germline lookup yields CDR1 LGHNA and CDR2 YSLEER. CDR3 residues: CASSQDVFQETQYF. CDR3 DNA: TGCGCCAGCAGCCAAGACGTCTTTCAAGAGACCCAGTACTTC.

This clonotype was seen ten or more times. The chain is built from TRBV27 and TRBJ2-3; 8 bases are shared with TRBD2. J was trimmed by 5 bases and V by 0 bases; bases with no gene match: 10. The CDR3 extends over 17 amino acids. Germline V gene data show CDR1 as MNHEY and CDR2 as SMNVEV (reference sequence). The CDR3 sequence is CASSLSSSGSLGDTQYF. CDR3 nucleotide sequence: TGTGCCAGCAGTTTATCGTCCAGCGGGAGTCTGGGAGATACGCAGTATTTT.

This chain joins TRBV28 and TRBJ2-7, with TRBD1 as a possible D gene (6 bases). The germline V and J ends were trimmed by 2 bases and 2 bases, with 13 bases remaining between them. Germline V gene sequence: CDR1 MDHEN, CDR2 SYDVKM. This CDR3 spans 15 amino acids. The CDR3 is CASSLGGGGPYEQYF. The DNA for the CDR3 is TGTGCCAGCAGTTTAGGGGGCGGCGGTCCCTACGAGCAGTACTTC.

This clonotype was seen only a few times. This chain connects TRBV10-3 to TRBJ2-1, with TRBD2 matching 8 bases. With V trimmed by 8 bases and J by 8 bases, 17 bases remained unmatched. CDR1 and CDR2 from the germline V gene are ENHRY and SYGVKD. This CDR3 is 16 amino acids long. The CDR3, as DNA: TGTGCCATCGGACCAACTAGCGGCCAACCCCAAGATGAGCAGTTCTTC. It codes for CAIGPTSGQPQDEQFF.